The TCR beta chain under discussion was sequenced for a study of identical twins. Study-level points and caveats: Shared out-of-frame alpha sequences (those common to twins) showed excess low generation probability.

Each CDR3 protein gets one entry after TCRdb re-called the 5' RACE reads with MiXCR. The data show around 240,000 distinct CDR3 sequences, about 7.3% seen once. In its sample, this clonotype was seen a few times. What it binds is not known. This same sample was also part of a study on yellow fever vaccine responses in identical twins. Per that study: In identical twins, vaccine T cell responses appeared partly shared and partly individual.

The sequence came from a woman aged 18-30 years in good health. The sample consisted of memory (CD45RO+) T cells sorted from blood.

CDR3 region: CSALPSPGQETQYF. For the CDR3, the DNA is TGCAGTGCTCTACCCAGCCCCGGCCAAGAGACCCAGTACTTC. This chain joins TRBV20-1 and TRBJ2-5; D not certain. Trimming stripped 5 bases from V and 1 base from J, with 14 bases between. The length of the CDR3 is 14 residues. Germline CDR1 reads DFQATT; CDR2 reads SNEGSKA (reference sequence).